A selection of T cell receptor beta chains follows, all from one sample in a study of regulatory T cells in long-lasting Graves disease. TCRdb reanalysed the multiplex PCR reads using MiXCR and keeps one entry per CDR3 protein. The sample carries 350,000 to 550,000 distinct CDR3 sequences, roughly 15% recorded once. This sample was also put to use in a study of T cells in Graves' hyperthyroidism and ophthalmopathy.

The sequences come from peripheral blood mononuclear cells (PBMCs), collected at new diagnosis, from a patient treated with antithyroid drugs. The origin of the receptors is a woman aged 50 to 65 with Graves disease. Each CDR3 is given with its conserved first and last residue. A D gene is named only where the DNA matches it firmly. The size field is filled for only some rows; it gives once, few, many or a size class.

abundance: few
v_gene: TRBV28
j_gene: TRBJ2-7
d_gene: TRBD1
CDR3nt: TGTGCCAGCAGTTTCTCGGCCGGGACAGGGGAGAACGAGCAGTACTTC
CDR3aa: CASSFSAGTGENEQYF

abundance: -
v_gene: TRBV4-2
j_gene: TRBJ2-2
d_gene: TRBD2
CDR3nt: TGTGCCAGCAGCCAAGATTTCACTCGGGGGGGCGGGGAGCTGTTTTTT
CDR3aa: CASSQDFTRGGGELFF

abundance: many
v_gene: TRBV5-1
j_gene: TRBJ2-5
d_gene: TRBD1
CDR3nt: TGCGCCAGCAGCCGAGAGGGACAGGGACACGAGACCCAGTACTTC
CDR3aa: CASSREGQGHETQYF

abundance: many
v_gene: TRBV7-3
j_gene: TRBJ2-1
d_gene: -
CDR3nt: TGTGCCAGCAGCTTAATACTCAGCTCCTACAATGAGCAGTTCTTC
CDR3aa: CASSLILSSYNEQFF

abundance: -
v_gene: TRBV5-6
j_gene: TRBJ1-6
d_gene: TRBD1
CDR3nt: TGTGCCAGCAGCGGAAGGACAGGGGCTCGACCCCTCCACTTT
CDR3aa: CASSGRTGARPLHF

abundance: -
v_gene: TRBV20-1
j_gene: TRBJ1-5
d_gene: -
CDR3nt: TGCAGTTCGCGGGTTGGAGTCAATCAGCCCCAGCATTTT
CDR3aa: CSSRVGVNQPQHF

abundance: -
v_gene: TRBV5-5
j_gene: TRBJ2-1
d_gene: TRBD2
CDR3nt: TGTGCCAGCAGCCTACTAGCGGAGGGTTACAATGAGCAGCTCTTC
CDR3aa: CASSLLAEGYNEQLF

abundance: many
v_gene: TRBV11-2
j_gene: TRBJ2-7
d_gene: TRBD1
CDR3nt: TGTGCCAGCAGCGGAACAGGGGTCCCCTTCTACGAGCAGTACTTC
CDR3aa: CASSGTGVPFYEQYF

abundance: few
v_gene: TRBV5-6
j_gene: TRBJ2-3
d_gene: TRBD1
CDR3nt: TGTGCCAGCAGCAAACGGACAGGGTCGAGCACAGATACGCAGTATTTT
CDR3aa: CASSKRTGSSTDTQYF

abundance: -
v_gene: TRBV10-3
j_gene: TRBJ2-7
d_gene: TRBD1
CDR3nt: TGTGCCATCAACGACAGGGCTTCCTACGAGCAGTACTTC
CDR3aa: CAINDRASYEQYF

abundance: few
v_gene: TRBV20-1
j_gene: TRBJ2-7
d_gene: -
CDR3nt: TGCAGTGCTAGTCCCAGGGTCGGAGGCGAGCAGTACTTC
CDR3aa: CSASPRVGGEQYF

abundance: -
v_gene: TRBV15
j_gene: TRBJ2-2
d_gene: -
CDR3nt: TGTGCCACCAGCAGAGATTACGTCAGGGCCGGGGAGCTGTTTTTT
CDR3aa: CATSRDYVRAGELFF

abundance: -
v_gene: TRBV9
j_gene: TRBJ1-5
d_gene: TRBD1
CDR3nt: TGTGCCAGCAGCCCGGGGGGGACAGCCGATCAGCCCCAGCATTTT
CDR3aa: CASSPGGTADQPQHF

abundance: many
v_gene: TRBV6-1
j_gene: TRBJ2-7
d_gene: TRBD2
CDR3nt: TGTGCCAGCACCCTTAGGGGACTAGTCGTGGAGCAGTACTTC
CDR3aa: CASTLRGLVVEQYF

abundance: -
v_gene: TRBV7-8
j_gene: TRBJ2-5
d_gene: TRBD2
CDR3nt: TGTGCCAGCAGCTTAGATGCGGGAGGGCCCACGGAGACCCAGTACTTC
CDR3aa: CASSLDAGGPTETQYF

abundance: many
v_gene: TRBV6-2/TRBV6-3
j_gene: TRBJ2-5
d_gene: TRBD2
CDR3nt: TGTGCCAGTTCGGGACTAGCGGACCCAGGGACCCAGTACTTC
CDR3aa: CASSGLADPGTQYF

abundance: few
v_gene: TRBV25-1
j_gene: TRBJ2-3
d_gene: TRBD1
CDR3nt: TGTGCCAGCAGTGATGAGGGACAGGGGGCCTTTGGAGATACGCAGTATTTT
CDR3aa: CASSDEGQGAFGDTQYF

abundance: few
v_gene: TRBV4-2
j_gene: TRBJ2-1
d_gene: TRBD2
CDR3nt: TGTGCCAGCAGCCAAGGTCGGCTAGCGGGAAACAATGAGCAGTTCTTC
CDR3aa: CASSQGRLAGNNEQFF

abundance: many
v_gene: TRBV10-3
j_gene: TRBJ2-3
d_gene: TRBD2
CDR3nt: TGTGCCATCGGGGCGGGAGTTGGAGATACGCAGTATTTT
CDR3aa: CAIGAGVGDTQYF

abundance: many
v_gene: TRBV13
j_gene: TRBJ2-1
d_gene: TRBD2
CDR3nt: TGTGCCAGCAGCTTCCCGACTAGCACCTACAATGAGCAGTTCTTC
CDR3aa: CASSFPTSTYNEQFF

abundance: few
v_gene: TRBV9
j_gene: TRBJ2-3
d_gene: -
CDR3nt: TGTGCCAGCAGCCAGCTAGCGTTGTTGGGCACAGATACGCAGTATTTT
CDR3aa: CASSQLALLGTDTQYF

abundance: many
v_gene: TRBV7-2
j_gene: TRBJ2-7
d_gene: -
CDR3nt: TGTGCCAGCAGCCACCCCCCCAGCTTGCACGAGCAGTACTTC
CDR3aa: CASSHPPSLHEQYF

abundance: many
v_gene: TRBV29-1
j_gene: TRBJ2-1
d_gene: -
CDR3nt: TGCAGCGTTGAAGGACAGGTCTACAATGAGCAGTTCTTC
CDR3aa: CSVEGQVYNEQFF

abundance: few
v_gene: TRBV6-2/TRBV6-3
j_gene: TRBJ2-3
d_gene: TRBD2
CDR3nt: TGTGCCAGCAGGAATGGACTAGCGGGAGATACGCAGTATTTT
CDR3aa: CASRNGLAGDTQYF

abundance: many
v_gene: TRBV7-2
j_gene: TRBJ2-7
d_gene: TRBD2
CDR3nt: TGTGCCAGCAGCTTTGTCCCGGCGGGAGGCTCCTACGAGCAGTACTTC
CDR3aa: CASSFVPAGGSYEQYF

abundance: -
v_gene: TRBV7-2
j_gene: TRBJ2-5
d_gene: TRBD1
CDR3nt: TGTGCCAGCACCGGACAGGTTATGGAGACCCAGTACTTC
CDR3aa: CASTGQVMETQYF

abundance: -
v_gene: TRBV28
j_gene: TRBJ1-5
d_gene: TRBD1
CDR3nt: TGTGCCAGCAGCTCCCCGACAGGGGGCAATGAGCCCCCGCATTTT
CDR3aa: CASSSPTGGNEPPHF

abundance: many
v_gene: TRBV25-1
j_gene: TRBJ2-7
d_gene: -
CDR3nt: TGTGCCAGCAGTGGGTTCCTCGCGGGACCAACCGTCCCCTACGAGCAGTACTTC
CDR3aa: CASSGFLAGPTVPYEQYF

abundance: many
v_gene: TRBV7-9
j_gene: TRBJ1-2
d_gene: -
CDR3nt: TGTGCCAGCAGCTTCGGACAGCCAGCTAACTATGGCTACACCTTC
CDR3aa: CASSFGQPANYGYTF

abundance: -
v_gene: TRBV5-8
j_gene: TRBJ1-1
d_gene: -
CDR3nt: TGTGCCAGCAGCTTGAGCTGGAAGTACACTGAAGCTTTCTTT
CDR3aa: CASSLSWKYTEAFF

abundance: many
v_gene: TRBV7-9
j_gene: TRBJ1-5
d_gene: -
CDR3nt: TGTGCCAGCAGCCCACTGGGGGACAGCAATCAGCCCCAGCATTTT
CDR3aa: CASSPLGDSNQPQHF

abundance: many
v_gene: TRBV2
j_gene: TRBJ1-6
d_gene: -
CDR3nt: TGTGCCAGCAATCTCGGTTCACCCCTCCACTTT
CDR3aa: CASNLGSPLHF

abundance: -
v_gene: TRBV7-6
j_gene: TRBJ2-2
d_gene: TRBD1
CDR3nt: TGTGCCAGCAGCTTAGTGGGACAGGGGACCGGGGAGCTGTTTTTT
CDR3aa: CASSLVGQGTGELFF

abundance: few
v_gene: TRBV7-9
j_gene: TRBJ2-1
d_gene: TRBD2
CDR3nt: TGTGCCAGCAGCTTAGCGGGGGGACTAACGTCCTCCAATGAGCAGTTCTTC
CDR3aa: CASSLAGGLTSSNEQFF

abundance: -
v_gene: TRBV7-2
j_gene: TRBJ2-7
d_gene: -
CDR3nt: TGTGCCAGCAGCTTGGACAGGGAGGGCGAGCAGTACTTC
CDR3aa: CASSLDREGEQYF

abundance: many
v_gene: TRBV28
j_gene: TRBJ1-1
d_gene: -
CDR3nt: TGTGCCGTTCCCGGGGCGGCAGGGAACACTGAAGCTTTCTTT
CDR3aa: CAVPGAAGNTEAFF

abundance: -
v_gene: TRBV28
j_gene: TRBJ2-1
d_gene: TRBD2
CDR3nt: TGTGCCAGCAGTTTCACTAGCGGGAGTTGGGATGAGCAGTTCTTC
CDR3aa: CASSFTSGSWDEQFF